Each of the 32 T cell receptor beta chains below was sequenced from the same sample in a study of metastatic and nonmetastatic thyroid tumors. MiXCR was used by TCRdb to re-call the PCR reads. Here the sample spans roughly 61,000 clones, approximately 4.1% being singletons. No patient received treatment before thyroid surgery. The specimen sequenced was blood. These receptors were collected from a female donor with papillary thyroid cancer or a benign thyroid nodule (not recorded which). Some clones in this sample may be carry-over from other donors' samples.

This clone was seen ten or more times. The chain joins TRBV4-1 to TRBJ2-7, with TRBD2 matching over 12 bases. After removal of 0 bases from V and 3 bases from J, the junction contained 9 bases not matched to a gene. CDR3 length equals 18 residues. The germline CDR1 and CDR2 sequences are MGHRA and YSYEKL. The CDR3 spells CASSQDSLLAGGRYEQYF. Written as DNA, the CDR3 is TGCGCCAGCAGCCAAGATAGCCTACTAGCGGGAGGACGCTACGAGCAGTACTTC.

This clone came up many times. The CDR3 sequence: CASSLPRGNTEAFF. CDR3 DNA sequence: TGTGCCAGCAGTCTCCCCAGGGGCAACACTGAAGCTTTCTTT. This chain joins TRBV6-1 and TRBJ1-1, with D maybe TRBD1 (6 bases). The V end was cut by 5 bases, the J end by 2 bases, with 12 bases between. CDR3 size: 14 residues. Germline loops: CDR1 MNHNS, CDR2 SASEGT.

This clone has ten or more counts. The rearrangement uses TRBV19 and TRBJ2-7; 13 positions match TRBD2. After removal of 5 bases from V and 0 bases from J, the junction contained 10 bases not matched to a gene. The CDR3 length is 18 residues. Germline V CDR1 and CDR2: LNHDA, SQIVND (reference sequence). The CDR3, as DNA: TGTGCCAGTAGTGCCGGACTAGCGGGAGTCCCCAGCTCCTACGAGCAGTACTTC. Translated, it gives CASSAGLAGVPSSYEQYF.

This clone was counted a few times. The chain has TRBV5-1 and TRBJ1-5; 7 nucleotides align to TRBD1. The CDR3 is made up of 16 amino acids. In germline, CDR1 is SGHRS, CDR2 YFSETQ. V was pared by 0 bases and J by 0 bases, with 3 bases of the junction left unmatched. The CDR3: CASSLGTGDSNQPQHF. The CDR3 DNA reads TGCGCCAGCAGCTTGGGTACAGGGGATAGCAATCAGCCCCAGCATTTT.

This clone was seen ten or more times. This chain connects TRBV20-1 to TRBJ2-3, with TRBD1 matching 7 bases. CDR3 size: 14 residues. The germline V gene encodes CDR1 DFQATT and CDR2 SNEGSKA (reference sequence). V dropped 3 bases and J dropped 4; count of bases not matched to a gene: 7. CDR3: CSARKGADSDTQYF. In DNA, the CDR3 is TGCAGTGCTAGGAAGGGGGCGGATTCAGATACGCAGTATTTT.

The chain recombines TRBV24-1 with TRBJ1-5, with D perhaps matching TRBD1 (6 bases). Germline CDR1 reads KGHDR; CDR2 reads SFDVKD. CDR3 length: 14 residues. V lost 10 bases, J lost 11 bases, and 23 bases lay in between. Here the CDR3 reads CATNTWGAGSTQHF. Here the CDR3 DNA reads TGTGCCACGAACACCTGGGGGGCGGGTTCGACCCAGCATTTT.

A note on this clone: The junction departs from germline at one end; a sequencing error may be responsible. This chain uses TRBV19 with TRBJ1-3; 11 positions agree with TRBD1. The CDR3 is 17 residues long. Germline V lookup: CDR1 LNHDA, CDR2 SQIVND (reference sequence). CDR3 loop: CASSGGTGGRYGNTIYF. As DNA, the CDR3 is TGTGCAAGTAGTGGGGGGACAGGGGGAAGATATGGAAACACCATATATTTT.

This clone was counted ten times or more. The genes are TRBV12-3 or TRBV12-4 and TRBJ2-3; 7 bases align to TRBD2. V was pared by 4 bases and J by 0 bases, with 4 bases of the junction left unmatched. The CDR3 extends over 15 amino acids. CDR3 DNA sequence: TGTGCCAGCAGTTGGGGGGGGTTTAGCACAGATACGCAGTATTTT. Amino acids: CASSWGGFSTDTQYF.

The sample holds many counts of this clone. This chain joins TRBV3-1 and TRBJ1-6; no definite D call. This CDR3 spans 12 amino acids. V lost 2 bases and J lost 10, with 6 bases in between. The V gene's germline CDR1 is LGHDT and CDR2 YNNKEL (reference sequence). For the CDR3, the DNA is TGTGCCAGCAGCCAAACGGGGTCACCCCTCCACTTT. It is translated as CASSQTGSPLHF.

J is TRBJ2-1 and V is TRBV5-1, with D possibly matching TRBD2 (6 bases). The CDR3 consists of 15 residues. Deletions cut 6 bases from V and 1 base from J, with 14 bases between. In germline, CDR1 is SGHRS, CDR2 YFSETQ. The CDR3 region is CASKLGLASYNEQFF. Written as DNA, the CDR3 is TGCGCCAGCAAACTGGGGCTAGCGTCCTACAATGAGCAGTTCTTC.

This clone appeared a single time. A clone one base away is much larger, so this may be a read error. V gene TRBV18 combines with J gene TRBJ1-1, with D perhaps matching TRBD1 (5 bases). The germline V and J ends were trimmed by 6 bases and 6 bases, with 14 bases remaining between them. This CDR3 region has 13 residues. The germline gives CDR1 KGHSH, CDR2 LQKENI. CDR3 region: CASSNFGGAEAFF. For the CDR3, the DNA is TGTGCCAGCTCTAATTTCGGGGGGGCTGAAGCTTTCTTT.

Note on this clone: This may stem from a read error, because a much larger clone lies one nucleotide away. The rearrangement uses TRBV30 and TRBJ2-3; no clear D gene. The V gene's germline CDR1 is GTSNPN and CDR2 SVGIG (reference sequence). V lost 0 bases and J 0 bases, leaving 7 bases between the germline ends. This CDR3 has 14 residues. CDR3 DNA sequence: TGTGCCTGGAGTGTACAACCTAGCACAGATACGCAGTATTTT. As protein: CAWSVQPSTDTQYF.

For this clone: The junction departs from the called germline gene at one end, perhaps through a read error. This chain uses TRBV9 with TRBJ2-5; the match to TRBD2 covers 9 bases. Germline CDR1 is SGDLS and CDR2 is YYNGEE. This CDR3 region has 16 residues. In DNA, the CDR3 is TGTGTCAGCAGCGGAAGCGGGACTAGCTGGGGAGAGACCCAGTACTTC. Translated: CVSSGSGTSWGETQYF.

The sample holds many counts of this clone. The gene calls are TRBV5-1 and TRBJ2-1; no reliable D call. V lost 0 bases and J 1 base, leaving 8 bases between the germline ends. Looked up from germline, CDR1 is SGHRS and CDR2 is YFSETQ. CDR3 length equals 15 residues. As DNA, the CDR3 is TGCGCCAGCAGCTTGGACAGAACGTCCTACAATGAGCAGTTCTTC. This sequence encodes CASSLDRTSYNEQFF.

This clone was seen many times. The chain is built from TRBV7-2 and TRBJ1-4, with 11 bases identical to TRBD1. Germline V gene data show CDR1 as SGHTA and CDR2 as FQGNSA. V dropped 5 bases and J dropped 8; count of bases not matched to a gene: 7. The CDR3 covers 15 residues. Here the CDR3 reads CASSLQGQGGEKLFF. In DNA form, the CDR3 reads TGTGCCAGCAGCCTACAGGGACAGGGGGGGGAAAAACTGTTTTTT. The whole variable domain, filled in from reference TRBV7-2 and TRBJ1-4, reads GAGVSQSPSNKVTEKGKDVELRCDPISGHTALYWYRQSLGQGLEFLIYFQGNSAPDKSGLPSDRFSAERTGGSVSTLTIQRTQQEDSAVYLCASSLQGQGGEKLFFGSGTQLSVL.

This clone rates as large (0.1 to 1%). The chain carries TRBV11-1 and TRBJ2-5; D is unresolved. Germline CDR1 and CDR2: SGHAT and FQDESV (reference sequence). Trimming shortened V by 1 base and J by 4 bases, and 7 bases separated the two germline ends. This CDR3 region has 13 residues. Here the CDR3 reads CASSLEPGETQYF. CDR3 coding DNA: TGTGCCAGCAGCTTAGAACCAGGAGAGACCCAGTACTTC.

This clone was detected many times. CDR3 loop: CASSAPGGLSEQYF. CDR3 in DNA: TGTGCCAGCTCTGCGCCAGGGGGCTTAAGCGAGCAGTACTTC. V is TRBV18 and J is TRBJ2-7; TRBD1 matches at 8 bases. Trimming removed 6 bases from V and 6 bases from J; junction bases left unmatched: 10. Germline CDR1 KGHSH, CDR2 LQKENI. CDR3 length equals 14 residues.

There are many counts of this clone. The rearrangement links TRBV18 to TRBJ2-7, with a weak D call TRBD1 (5 bases). The CDR3 totals 14 residues. From germline, CDR1 is KGHSH and CDR2 LQKENI. Trimming took off 3 bases at V and 4 bases at J, with 13 bases between the two ends. The CDR3 sequence: CASSPSTDSYEQYF. Written as DNA, the CDR3 is TGTGCCAGCTCACCCTCCACCGACAGTTACGAGCAGTACTTC.

In its sample, this clone was seen many times. The chain joins TRBV12-3 or TRBV12-4 to TRBJ2-2; 14 nucleotides agree with TRBD2. V gave up 0 bases and J gave up 4 bases; unmatched junction bases: 10. This CDR3 has 20 amino acids. The CDR3 sequence is CASSLALRGLAGVSTGELFF. Here the CDR3 DNA reads TGTGCCAGCAGTTTAGCGCTAAGGGGACTAGCGGGAGTGTCCACCGGGGAGCTGTTTTTT.

In this sample, this clone turned up many times. The rearrangement uses TRBV2 and TRBJ2-5; 9 bases match TRBD1. From germline, CDR1 is SNHLY and CDR2 FYNNEI. The CDR3 is 14 amino acids. Trimming cost V 6 bases and J 3 bases; bases outside gene matches: 5. The CDR3 DNA reads TGTGCCAGCAGGGCCAGACAGGGGGAAGAGACCCAGTACTTC. It encodes CASRARQGEETQYF.

A note on this clone: A clone one base away is much larger, so this may be a read error. V usage is TRBV16 and J usage is TRBJ2-5; maybe TRBD2 (6 bases). The CDR3 contains 14 residues. Germline values: CDR1 KGHSY, CDR2 FQNENV. Trimming removed 0 bases at V and 3 bases at J, with 8 bases between. CDR3 in amino acids: CASSQSWEEETQYF. DNA for the CDR3: TGTGCCAGCAGCCAATCGTGGGAGGAAGAGACCCAGTACTTC.

This clone was seen at least ten times. The V call is TRBV2, the J call TRBJ2-1; TRBD2 matches 7 bases. Germline-derived CDR1 and CDR2 are SNHLY and FYNNEI. The CDR3 consists of 15 residues. V lost 6 bases, J lost 3 bases, and 8 bases stayed unmatched. CDR3 amino acids: CASSYGAGDYNEQFF. CDR3 sequence (DNA): TGTGCCAGCAGCTACGGGGCGGGAGACTACAATGAGCAGTTCTTC.

This clone was detected many times. Additional DNA sequences in this sample encode the identical CDR3. The J gene is TRBJ2-3, the V gene TRBV28; D not resolved. CDR1 MDHEN and CDR2 SYDVKM come from the germline V gene. The CDR3 runs to 15 residues. V lost 6 bases to trimming and J lost 5 bases, with 18 bases between them. CDR3 protein: CASSRVGSSRDTQYF. CDR3 DNA sequence: TGTGCCAGCAGCAGAGTTGGCTCCTCGAGAGATACGCAGTATTTT.

This clone was seen many times. CDR3 protein: CASSSAGVSYNEQFF. CDR3 nucleotides: TGTGCCAGCAGCTCAGCGGGAGTCTCCTACAATGAGCAGTTCTTC. The chain joins TRBV7-3 to TRBJ2-1; 8 bases fit TRBD2. The CDR3 covers 15 residues. Germline assignment: CDR1 SGHTA and CDR2 FQGTGA. V trimming: 4 bases; J trimming: 0 bases; junction bases outside the gene matches: 2.

Notes on this clone: The germline gene is not matched at one end of the junction; a read error may be the cause. The V gene is TRBV18, the J gene TRBJ2-5, with D hard to call. The germline CDR1 and CDR2 sequences are KGHSH and LQKENI. The CDR3 covers 15 residues. CDR3: CSSSPGIVPQETQYF. Here the CDR3 DNA reads TGTTCCAGCTCACCGGGCATAGTACCCCAAGAGACCCAGTACTTC.

This clone appeared many times. V and J are TRBV28 and TRBJ2-7; possible D gene TRBD2, 6 bases. CDR3 length equals 11 residues. The V end was cut by 5 bases, the J end by 9 bases, with 11 bases between. Germline CDR1 is MDHEN and CDR2 is SYDVKM. The CDR3 sequence is CASSDYSGQYF. In DNA form, the CDR3 reads TGTGCCAGCAGTGACTATAGCGGGCAGTACTTC.

The sample holds many counts of this clone. The chain employs TRBV7-9 and TRBJ2-2; 7 bases fit TRBD2. Per germline, CDR1 SEHNR and CDR2 FQNEAQ (reference sequence). The V gene end was trimmed by 1 base and the J gene end by 6 bases; junction bases not matched to a gene: 8. The CDR3 contains 16 residues. DNA for the CDR3: TGTGCCAGCAGCTTAGGGCGGGAGTCAAGGGCCGGGGAGCTGTTTTTT. It specifies CASSLGRESRAGELFF.

This clone appeared many times. The chain employs TRBV7-3 and TRBJ2-3; no clear D. Trimming removed 0 bases from V and 7 bases from J, with 8 bases in between. CDR3 size: 13 residues. From germline, CDR1 is SGHTA and CDR2 FQGTGA. CDR3 coding DNA: TGTGCCAGCAGCTTAACGTCCGCTAATACGCAGTATTTT. This sequence encodes CASSLTSANTQYF.

There are many counts of this clone. CDR3 sequence: CASSYWGLAVNEQFF. CDR3 coding DNA: TGTGCCAGCAGTTACTGGGGACTAGCGGTGAATGAGCAGTTCTTC. The genes are TRBV6-2 or TRBV6-3 and TRBJ2-1; TRBD2 matches 11 bases. CDR1 MNHEY and CDR2 SVGEGT come from the germline V gene. This CDR3 contains 15 residues. Trimming at V came to 1 base and at J to 7 bases, leaving 3 bases not matched to a gene.

This clone has a count of ten or more. V and J are TRBV20-1 and TRBJ1-2; a weak D match, TRBD1 (6 bases). Germline V gene data show CDR1 as DFQATT and CDR2 as SNEGSKA (reference sequence). The CDR3 has 10 residues. Trimming removed 7 bases at V and 12 bases at J, with 15 bases between. CDR3 coding DNA: TGCAGTGACAGCCGAGGGGGTCACACCTTC. Translation gives CSDSRGGHTF.

This clone was observed many times. The CDR3 loop is CSARWGGSGNQPQHF. Here the CDR3 DNA reads TGCAGTGCTAGATGGGGGGGTAGTGGCAATCAGCCCCAGCATTTT. The V and J genes are TRBV20-1 and TRBJ1-5, with a possible D match to TRBD1 (5 bases). V dropped 2 bases and J dropped 2 bases, with 13 bases sitting between them. Germline CDR1 and CDR2: DFQATT and SNEGSKA (reference sequence). The CDR3 runs to 15 residues.

There are many counts of this clone. Other DNA sequences of this sample code for an identical CDR3. The V call is TRBV7-8, the J call TRBJ2-1, with 8 bases matching TRBD2. V shed 2 bases, J shed 4 bases, and the junction held 7 bases outside the gene matches. Germline-derived CDR1 and CDR2 are SGHVS and FQNEAQ. This CDR3 is built from 16 residues. The CDR3 loop is CASSLISGTGYNEQFF. The CDR3 DNA reads TGTGCCAGCAGCTTAATTAGCGGGACGGGATACAATGAGCAGTTCTTC.